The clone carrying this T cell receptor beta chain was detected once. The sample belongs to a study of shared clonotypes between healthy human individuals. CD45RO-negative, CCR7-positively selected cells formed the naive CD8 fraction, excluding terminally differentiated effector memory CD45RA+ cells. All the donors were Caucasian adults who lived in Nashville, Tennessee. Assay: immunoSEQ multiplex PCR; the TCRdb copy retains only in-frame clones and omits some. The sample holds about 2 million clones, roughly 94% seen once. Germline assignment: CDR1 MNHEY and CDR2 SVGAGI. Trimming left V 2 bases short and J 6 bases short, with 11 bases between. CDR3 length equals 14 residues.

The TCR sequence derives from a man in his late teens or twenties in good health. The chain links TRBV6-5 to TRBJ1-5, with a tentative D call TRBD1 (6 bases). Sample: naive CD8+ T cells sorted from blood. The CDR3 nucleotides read TGTGCCAGCAGTTACGGCAGGGGTTCTCAGCCCCAGCATTTT. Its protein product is CASSYGRGSQPQHF.